This TCR beta chain originates from a study of human T cells and chemical hapten exposure. Study in general: During the approximately 24-week study period, patients had diphenylcyclopropenone applied to the scalp every week.

The library labeled individual cDNA molecules by adding unique molecular identifiers to them. Using its own MiXCR run on the RACE reads, TCRdb lists one record per CDR3 protein. The table shows 210,000 or so distinct CDR3 sequences, with 24% occurring only once. Trimming removed 4 bases at V and 5 bases at J, with 11 bases between. The CDR3 contains 13 residues. Germline CDR1 reads SGHTA; CDR2 reads FQGTGA. Time point here: patch test 3, about 24 weeks after DPC sensitization. Treatment noted: therapeutic diphenylcyclopropenone sensitization with weekly scalp DPC. The study drew its donors from alopecia patients who were 18 to 70 years old and suitable for DPC. As for this clonotype: Its antigen is currently unknown.

Study-level findings and limits: As patch test score rose, PT1 expanded TCR counts tended to rise as well.

The clonotype originates from a woman in her thirties or forties with alopecia areata. Some clones in this sample may be carry-over from other donors' samples. This material consisted of whole blood, taken in connection with sensitization to the hapten diphenylcyclopropenone (DPC). This chain connects TRBV7-3 to TRBJ2-5, with D maybe TRBD2 (6 bases). The CDR3, as DNA: TGTGCCAGCAGCTCTAGCGTCGGGGAGACCCAGTACTTC. Its protein product is CASSSSVGETQYF.